This T cell receptor (beta chain) was sequenced for a study of cytomegalovirus exposure and HLA in healthy donors. Germline-derived CDR1 and CDR2 are MDHEN and SYDVKM. The CDR3 length is 13 residues. V lost 6 bases, J lost 0 bases, and 8 bases lay in between. PCR amplification relied on 60 Vbeta primers (plus 13 Jbeta primers). Clones were sequenced by immunoSEQ multiplex PCR, and TCRdb holds only the in-frame ones, with some missing. The sample consists of roughly 120,000 clones, 75% to 80% of them appearing once. The table lists this clone with a count of one. The sample consisted of PBMCs. The receptor comes from a man in his forties in good health and CMV-seronegative. The chain uses TRBV28 and TRBJ1-1; D possibly corresponds to TRBD1 (6 bases). The chain's CDR3 is CASRTGMNTEAFF. DNA for the CDR3: TGTGCCAGCAGGACAGGTATGAACACTGAAGCTTTCTTT.